This TCR beta chain was sequenced in a study of blood T cell repertoires in COVID-19. Study at large: Samples taken during acute and convalescent COVID-19 were collected in the United States, Italy and Spain. T cells, B-cell-depleted T cells, or PBMCs provided the cDNA or gDNA that served as material.

Methods used by the authors: Reference gene primer amplification gave nucleated cell count estimates. Measured with immunoSEQ multiplex PCR; TCRdb has only the in-frame clones, and not every one. V and J calls and clone size are given by that table; D and trimming were obtained from the DNA. The table includes around 180,000 clones, about 74% detected once. J gave up 7 bases and V 0 bases, and 9 bases lay outside the gene matches. CDR1 is MNHNS and CDR2 is SASEGT in the germline V gene. The CDR3 covers 18 residues. The receptor was isolated from a woman aged 80 or over with acute or convalescent COVID-19. The rearrangement links TRBV6-1 to TRBJ2-1, with 13 bases lining up with TRBD2. What was sequenced was peripheral blood. Written as DNA, the CDR3 is TGTGCCAGCAGTGAAGCACCTCCGACTAGCGGGAGGATTAATGAGCAGTTCTTC. This gives the protein CASSEAPPTSGRINEQFF.